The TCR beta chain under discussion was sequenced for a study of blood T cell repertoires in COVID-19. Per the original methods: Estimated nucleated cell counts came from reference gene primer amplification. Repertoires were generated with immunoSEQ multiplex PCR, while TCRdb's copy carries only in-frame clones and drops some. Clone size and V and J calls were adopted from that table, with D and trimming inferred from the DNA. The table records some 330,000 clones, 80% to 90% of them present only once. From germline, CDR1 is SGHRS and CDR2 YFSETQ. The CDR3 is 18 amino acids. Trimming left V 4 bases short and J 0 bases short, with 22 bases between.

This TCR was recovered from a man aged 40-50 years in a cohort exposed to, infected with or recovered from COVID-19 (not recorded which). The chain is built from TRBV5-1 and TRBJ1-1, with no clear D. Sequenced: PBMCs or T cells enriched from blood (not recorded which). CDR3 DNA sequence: TGCGCCAGCAGCCTAATACTTGGCACGGGGATGATGAACACTGAAGCTTTCTTT. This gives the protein CASSLILGTGMMNTEAFF. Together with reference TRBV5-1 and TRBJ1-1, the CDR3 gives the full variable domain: KAGVTQTPRYLIKTRGQQVTLSCSPISGHRSVSWYQQTPGQGLQFLFEYFSETQRNKGNFPGRFSGRQFSNSRSEMNVSTLELGDSALYLCASSLILGTGMMNTEAFFGQGTRLTVV.